Sequencing of this TCR beta chain was carried out in a study of T cell changes during pregnancy in multiple sclerosis. With V trimmed by 5 bases and J by 9 bases, 10 bases remained unmatched. Per the germline V gene, CDR1 is MDHEN and CDR2 is SYDVKM. The CDR3 has 14 amino acids. The assay was immunoSEQ multiplex PCR, and TCRdb's table has in-frame clones only and misses some. The sample lists about 96,000 clones, almost 95% occurring once. The sequences come from peripheral blood, collected in the first trimester of pregnancy. This TCR came from a female donor with multiple sclerosis, enrolled in a pregnancy study. The chain has TRBV28 and TRBJ1-2; 9 nucleotides agree with TRBD1. The CDR3 protein is CASSRGTGRLRYTF. CDR3 bases: TGTGCCAGCAGTCGTGGGACAGGGAGACTTCGCTACACCTTC.